This T cell receptor beta chain was identified during a study of regulatory T cells in long-lasting Graves disease. The study's findings and limits: Sample size was small, which may have lowered accuracy.

A note on this clonotype: Its antigen is still unknown.

Building the TCR beta libraries relied on iRepertoire HTBI primers, and CDR3 regions underwent Arm-PCR. One entry per CDR3 protein results from TCRdb running MiXCR on the multiplex PCR reads. The table shows 400,000 to 650,000 distinct CDR3 sequences, with roughly 16% occurring only once. The CDR3 is 16 amino acids. Trimming pared 11 bases from V and 1 base from J, leaving 21 bases between. CDR1 is MNHEY, CDR2 SVGEGT, per germline. This sample's time point: newly diagnosed GD, antithyroid drugs for less than 3 months. PBMCs were the source of the RNA used for TCR sequencing. These data were likewise used in another study, on T cells in Graves' hyperthyroidism and ophthalmopathy. That work contributes: These patients, aged 18 to 65, had recently diagnosed hyperthyroidism lasting under 2 months.

This clonotype originated in a middle-aged woman with Graves disease. The chain couples TRBV6-2 or TRBV6-3 to TRBJ1-5; no reliable D call. The source material was peripheral blood mononuclear cells (PBMCs), sampled at new diagnosis, from a patient treated with antithyroid drugs. CDR3 protein: CAFKGGFSPSNQPQHF. DNA for the CDR3: TGTGCCTTCAAGGGCGGTTTCTCCCCGAGCAATCAGCCCCAGCATTTT.